This entry lists 5 T cell receptor beta chains sequenced from one sample in a study of blood T cell repertoires in COVID-19. Libraries were prepared by immunoSEQ multiplex PCR; TCRdb keeps only in-frame clonotypes and omits some of them. The sample shows about 250,000 clones, 83% of them seen only once. Sequencing input: peripheral blood. These receptors were obtained from a human donor in a cohort sampled during active COVID-19.

This clone was counted a few times. V and J are TRBV7-9 and TRBJ1-1, with D tentatively TRBD1 (5 bases). V was pared by 2 bases and J by 3 bases, with 13 bases between. This CDR3 comprises 15 residues. The germline V gene has CDR1 SEHNR and CDR2 FQNEAQ (reference sequence). CDR3 amino acids: CASSLKGRQYTEAFF. The CDR3 DNA reads as TGTGCCAGCAGCTTAAAAGGGCGACAGTACACTGAAGCTTTCTTT.

Here the CDR3 reads CAWNRVLETQYF. CDR3 DNA sequence: TGTGCCTGGAACAGGGTCTTGGAGACCCAGTACTTC. The chain couples TRBV30 to TRBJ2-5; D perhaps matches TRBD1 (6 bases). The V gene lost 4 bases and the J gene lost 5 bases, with 11 bases spanning the gap. CDR1 and CDR2 (germline): GTSNPN, SVGIG (reference sequence). The CDR3 totals 12 residues.

The chain uses TRBV27 and TRBJ2-1; D perhaps matches TRBD1 (8 bases). This CDR3 is built from 17 residues. CDR1 and CDR2 from the germline V gene are MNHEY and SMNVEV (reference sequence). With 4 bases removed from V and 7 bases from J, the gap between germline ends came to 23 bases. Here the CDR3 DNA reads TGTGCCAGCAGTTCCCCCCATAACAGGGGGGGAAAAAATGAGCAGTTCTTC. Translating it yields CASSSPHNRGGKNEQFF.

The rearrangement joins TRBV5-6 to TRBJ1-6, with TRBD1 matching over 8 bases. The germline V gene encodes CDR1 SGHDT and CDR2 YYEEEE. CDR3 size: 13 residues. Losses at the gene ends were 4 bases for V and 7 bases for J; bases not matched to a gene: 1. CDR3 sequence: CASSRTGNSPLHF. The CDR3 DNA is TGTGCCAGCAGCCGGACAGGGAATTCACCCCTCCACTTT.

The chain joins TRBV12-5 to TRBJ2-1; TRBD2 agrees at 15 bases. Germline lookup yields CDR1 LGHNT and CDR2 FRNRAP. The CDR3 runs to 16 residues. Trimming removed 5 bases from V and 7 bases from J; junction bases left unmatched: 6. The CDR3 region has the DNA TGTGCTAGTGGTGTCACCGGGACTAGCGGGAGGAATGAGCAGTTCTTC. It encodes CASGVTGTSGRNEQFF.